This TCR beta chain originates from a study of T-cell reconstitution after alpha-beta-depleted transplantation in children. This clonotype was recorded many times. Its target is unknown. Points from the study as a whole: Expanded graft clones, several hundred of them, were reportedly the source of alpha-beta T cells about two months after transplant. At day 60, the high TCRbeta diversity found in some patients originated from recipient T cells and thymic progenitors that had survived. Newly made T cells mostly supplied T-cell counts and diversity one year after transplant.

This CDR3 contains 12 residues. Trimming took off 3 bases at V and 5 bases at J, with 8 bases between the two ends. The V gene's germline CDR1 is MNHEY and CDR2 SMNVEV (reference sequence). As it was prepared, the TCRbeta library received unique molecular identifiers. TCRdb processed the PCR reads anew with MiXCR; each CDR3 protein has one entry. The repertoire consists of approximately 170,000 distinct CDR3 sequences, with 11% occurring once and the leading ten covering less than 15%. The TCR originated in a boy aged 2-15 years with acute myeloid leukemia, due to receive a stem cell transplant. The chain couples TRBV27 to TRBJ2-7; D is possibly TRBD2 (6 bases). Material: PBMCs, obtained before TCRalphabeta/CD19-depleted stem cell transplant. The CDR3, as DNA: TGTGCCAGCAGTTTCGGAGGGGACGAGCAGTACTTC. Translation gives CASSFGGDEQYF.